Listed below are T cell receptor beta chains from one sample, sequenced in a study of control samples from healthy donors and cancer patients. Only in-frame clones appear in the TCRdb table, and some are missing; sequencing was by immunoSEQ multiplex PCR. This sample carries some 130,000 clones, more than 85% of them seen once, and the ten largest clones take 1.5% to 2%. The sequenced sample was PBMCs. The origin of the receptors is a man between 45 and 60 years old with head and neck cancer. Each CDR3 is given with its conserved first and last residue. The D gene is left open where the match is weak. Clone size is not always given. Where it is, it says once, few, many or a class for expanded clones.

D,V,size,J,DNA,CDR3
NA,TRBV5-1,NA,TRBJ1-2,TGCGCCAGCAGCTCCAGGACAGTCATCAACGCGGGCTACACCTTC,CASSSRTVINAGYTF
TRBD2,TRBV5-8,NA,TRBJ2-3,TGTGCCAGCAGCTCGGGTTACGTCGGGGGGGGCCGGGGAGATACGCAGTATTTT,CASSSGYVGGGRGDTQYF
TRBD2,TRBV28,NA,TRBJ2-3,TGTGCCAGCAGGAGGACTAGCGCAACAGATACGCAGTATTTT,CASRRTSATDTQYF
NA,TRBV4-3,NA,TRBJ2-3,TGCGCCAGCAGCCAAGCCGGGACAGATACGCAGTATTTT,CASSQAGTDTQYF
NA,TRBV4-2,NA,TRBJ2-1,TGTGCCAGCAGCCCCTACTACTCAAGCTCCTACAATGAGCAGTTCTTC,CASSPYYSSSYNEQFF
NA,TRBV12-3/TRBV12-4,NA,TRBJ1-4,TGTGCCAGCAGTTTGGGGGAGGGGGAAAAACTGTTTTTT,CASSLGEGEKLFF
TRBD1,TRBV7-9,NA,TRBJ1-2,TGTGCCAGCAGCATGGGACAGACTTACTATGGCTACACCTTC,CASSMGQTYYGYTF
NA,TRBV7-8,NA,TRBJ2-7,TGTGCCAGCAGCTTAATAGGACAGACCTACGAGCAGTACTTC,CASSLIGQTYEQYF
NA,TRBV19,NA,TRBJ2-5,TGTGCCAGTAGTATCGGTCGGCCCGGGACCCAGTACTTC,CASSIGRPGTQYF
TRBD1,TRBV29-1,NA,TRBJ2-6,TGCAGCGTTGAGGAGGGGACAGGGGGGACTGGGGCCAACGTCCTGACTTTC,CSVEEGTGGTGANVLTF
NA,TRBV5-4,NA,TRBJ1-6,TGTGCCAGCAGCACTCAGGGGTATAATTCACCCCTCCACTTT,CASSTQGYNSPLHF
TRBD2,TRBV6-5,NA,TRBJ2-3,TGTGCCAGCAGCACTAGCGGGAGGGTGGGAGATACGCAGTATTTT,CASSTSGRVGDTQYF
NA,TRBV5-1,once,TRBJ2-5,TGCGCCAGCAGCTGGGGGACCCGAGGGGAGACCCAGTACTTC,CASSWGTRGETQYF
NA,TRBV11-2,NA,TRBJ1-4,TGTGCCAGCAGCCCAGCTGCCCTCGAAAAACTGTTTTTT,CASSPAALEKLFF
NA,TRBV18,NA,TRBJ1-1,TGTGCCAGCTCACCGTTGGGGACTGAAGCTTTCTTT,CASSPLGTEAFF
TRBD2,TRBV9,NA,TRBJ2-5,TGTGCCAGCAGCGTACTGAGCGGGGGCGGGGAGACCCAGTACTTC,CASSVLSGGGETQYF
TRBD1,TRBV2,NA,TRBJ2-3,TGTGCCAGCCAGGGGGAAGTCACAGATACGCAGTATTTT,CASQGEVTDTQYF
NA,TRBV5-1,NA,TRBJ1-2,TGCGCCAGCAGCTTGGGGGTCGGATTAAACTATGGCTACACCTTC,CASSLGVGLNYGYTF
TRBD1,TRBV5-5,NA,TRBJ2-7,TGTGCCAGCAGCCTGAGGGACAGGGAGGTTAGTGAGCAGTACTTC,CASSLRDREVSEQYF
NA,TRBV3-1/TRBV3-2,NA,TRBJ2-2,TGTGCCAGCAGCCAAGCTGGAAAGGGTACCGGGGAGCTGTTTTTT,CASSQAGKGTGELFF
NA,TRBV7-2,NA,TRBJ2-5,TGTGCCAGCAGCTTATCTGAGACCCAGTACTTC,CASSLSETQYF
NA,TRBV7-2,NA,TRBJ2-5,TGTGCCAGCAGCTTCGGCAGGAGCGAGACCCAGTACTTC,CASSFGRSETQYF
TRBD2,TRBV18,NA,TRBJ2-7,TGTGCCAGCTCACCAAGGGTAGCGGGGGTGAGCGAGCAGTACTTC,CASSPRVAGVSEQYF
NA,TRBV7-2,NA,TRBJ2-7,TGTGCCAGCAGCGTAACGGGGCCAGACTACGAGCAGTACTTC,CASSVTGPDYEQYF
TRBD2,TRBV7-2,NA,TRBJ2-3,TGTGCCAGCAGCGAAGGACTAGTAGGCACAGATACGCAGTATTTT,CASSEGLVGTDTQYF
NA,TRBV7-7,NA,TRBJ2-1,TGTGCCAGCAGCTTAGTCCAGGGGACCTACAATGAGCAGTTCTTC,CASSLVQGTYNEQFF
NA,TRBV5-1,NA,TRBJ2-5,TGCGCCAGCAGCCCAGCATTAACAGGGCAAGAGACCCAGTACTTC,CASSPALTGQETQYF
NA,TRBV1,NA,TRBJ1-4,TGCACCAGCTCAACAACTAATGAAAAACTGTTTTTT,CTSSTTNEKLFF
TRBD1,TRBV6-5,NA,TRBJ1-4,TGTGCCACCGGGTGGGACAGGGCTGAAAAACTGTTTTTT,CATGWDRAEKLFF
NA,TRBV28,few,TRBJ2-5,TGTGCCAGCAGTCGGCGGGGCTTGGAGACCCAGTACTTC,CASSRRGLETQYF
NA,TRBV12-3/TRBV12-4,NA,TRBJ2-1,TGTGCCACTGTGAACAATGAGCAGTTCTTC,CATVNNEQFF
NA,TRBV24-1,NA,TRBJ2-3,TGTGCCACCAGTCGGGGGGCGAGAGATACGCAGTATTTT,CATSRGARDTQYF
TRBD2,TRBV7-9,NA,TRBJ2-1,TGTGCCAGCAGCTCCTCAGAGCGGGGAAACGATGAGCAGTTCTTC,CASSSSERGNDEQFF
NA,TRBV5-6,NA,TRBJ1-1,TGTGCCAGCAGCCTGGGACCTTCAACCCCTGAAGCTTTCTTT,CASSLGPSTPEAFF
NA,TRBV7-2,NA,TRBJ1-2,TGTGCCAGCAGCTTAGAGGCAGGGCCTTACTATGGCTACACCTTC,CASSLEAGPYYGYTF
TRBD1,TRBV5-1,NA,TRBJ1-1,TGCGCCAGCAGTAAACAGGGGGCGGACACTGAAGCTTTCTTT,CASSKQGADTEAFF
TRBD1,TRBV5-4,once,TRBJ1-4,TGTGCCAGCAGCTTTGGTCCGACAGGGCTGGCTCGGAATGAAAAACTGTTTTTT,CASSFGPTGLARNEKLFF
NA,TRBV27,NA,TRBJ2-3,TGTGCCAGCAGTCCCATGAAGATACTCCTGACAGATACGCAGTATTTT,CASSPMKILLTDTQYF
NA,TRBV5-1,NA,TRBJ2-3,TGCGCCAGCTGGCGGGGCGGGACGGGCACAGATACGCAGTATTTT,CASWRGGTGTDTQYF
TRBD2,TRBV7-2,NA,TRBJ2-7,TGTGCCAGCAGCCCCCACCTAGCGGGCTCCTACGAGCAGTACTTC,CASSPHLAGSYEQYF
NA,TRBV11-2,few,TRBJ2-7,TGTGCCAGCAGCTTAGGGGCCCACGAGCAGTACTTC,CASSLGAHEQYF
NA,TRBV6-5,NA,TRBJ1-1,TGTGCCAGCAGTTCGGGGGGAAACACTGAAGCTTTCTTT,CASSSGGNTEAFF
NA,TRBV20-1,once,TRBJ1-4,TGCAGTGCTAGTCACGGGAATGAAAAACTGTTTTTT,CSASHGNEKLFF
NA,TRBV5-1,once,TRBJ1-5,TGCGCCAGCAGCTTGGGCGGTTCCAATCAGCCCCAGCATTTT,CASSLGGSNQPQHF
NA,TRBV18,NA,TRBJ1-5,TGTGCCAGCTCACCACGAAATCAGCCCCAGCATTTT,CASSPRNQPQHF
NA,TRBV5-5,NA,TRBJ1-5,TGTGCCAGCAGCTCGATACAGGGACCGGGGCAGCCCCAGCATTTT,CASSSIQGPGQPQHF
TRBD1,TRBV7-2,NA,TRBJ1-6,TGTGCCAGCAGCTCCGGGACAGGGTATAATTCACCCCTCCACTTT,CASSSGTGYNSPLHF
TRBD1,TRBV7-2,once,TRBJ2-5,TGTGCCAGCAGCTTTGGGACAGGGGGCGTGACCCAGTACTTC,CASSFGTGGVTQYF
TRBD1,TRBV18,once,TRBJ1-1,TGTGCCAGCTCACCCGGACAGGGGGGTTTTAACACTGAAGCTTTCTTT,CASSPGQGGFNTEAFF
NA,TRBV25-1,NA,TRBJ1-2,TGTGCCAGCAGTGAATCGGGGAGCAACTATGGCTACACCTTC,CASSESGSNYGYTF
NA,TRBV3-1/TRBV3-2,NA,TRBJ1-1,TGTGCCAGCAGCCAAGAGGTCAGGGGCACTGAAGCTTTCTTT,CASSQEVRGTEAFF
NA,TRBV7-7,NA,TRBJ1-3,TGTGCCATCGGAGCAGGCCACTCTGGAAACACCATATATTTT,CAIGAGHSGNTIYF
TRBD1,TRBV7-9,NA,TRBJ1-1,TGTGCCAGCAGCTTAGGGGACAGTGTGAACACTGAAGCTTTCTTT,CASSLGDSVNTEAFF
NA,TRBV30,NA,TRBJ2-5,TGTGCCTGGAGCCCCCGGGGAGAGACCCAGTACTTC,CAWSPRGETQYF